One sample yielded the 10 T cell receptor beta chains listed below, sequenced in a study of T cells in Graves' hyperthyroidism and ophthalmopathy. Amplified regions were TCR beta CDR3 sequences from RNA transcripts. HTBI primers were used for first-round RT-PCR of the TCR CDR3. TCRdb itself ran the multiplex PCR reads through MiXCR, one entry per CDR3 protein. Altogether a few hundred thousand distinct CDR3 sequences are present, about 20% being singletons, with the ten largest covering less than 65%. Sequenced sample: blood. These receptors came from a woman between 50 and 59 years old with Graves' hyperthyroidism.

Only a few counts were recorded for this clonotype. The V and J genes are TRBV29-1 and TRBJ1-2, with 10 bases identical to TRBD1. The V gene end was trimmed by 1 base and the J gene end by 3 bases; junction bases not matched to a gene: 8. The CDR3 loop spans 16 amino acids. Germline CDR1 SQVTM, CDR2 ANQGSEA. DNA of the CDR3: TGCAGCGTTGAAGTCGGGAGGACAGGGGGTGACTATGGCTACACCTTC. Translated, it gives CSVEVGRTGGDYGYTF. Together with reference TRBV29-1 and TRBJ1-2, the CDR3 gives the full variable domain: SAVISQKPSRDICQRGTSLTIQCQVDSQVTMMFWYRQQPGQSLTLIATANQGSEATYESGFVIDKFPISRPNLTFSTLTVSNMSPEDSSIYLCSVEVGRTGGDYGYTFGSGTRLTVV.

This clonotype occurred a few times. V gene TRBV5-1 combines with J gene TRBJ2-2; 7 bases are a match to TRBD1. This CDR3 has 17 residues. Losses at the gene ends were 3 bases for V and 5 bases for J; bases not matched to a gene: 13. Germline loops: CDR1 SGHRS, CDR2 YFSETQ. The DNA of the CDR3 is TGCGCCAGCAGCTCGGGCCTTCCGGGACAGAGAACCGGGGAGCTGTTTTTT. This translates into CASSSGLPGQRTGELFF.

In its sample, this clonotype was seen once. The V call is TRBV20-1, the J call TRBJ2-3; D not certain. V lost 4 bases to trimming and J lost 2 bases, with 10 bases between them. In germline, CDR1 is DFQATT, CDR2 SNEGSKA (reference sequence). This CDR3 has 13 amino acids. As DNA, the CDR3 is TGCAGTGCTACCACCGGAGACACAGATACGCAGTATTTT. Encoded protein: CSATTGDTDTQYF.

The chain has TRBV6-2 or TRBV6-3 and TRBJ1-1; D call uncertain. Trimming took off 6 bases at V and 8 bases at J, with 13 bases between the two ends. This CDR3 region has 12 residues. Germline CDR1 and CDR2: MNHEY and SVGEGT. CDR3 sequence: CASRHGWGEAFF. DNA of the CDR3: TGTGCCAGCAGACACGGATGGGGAGAAGCTTTCTTT.

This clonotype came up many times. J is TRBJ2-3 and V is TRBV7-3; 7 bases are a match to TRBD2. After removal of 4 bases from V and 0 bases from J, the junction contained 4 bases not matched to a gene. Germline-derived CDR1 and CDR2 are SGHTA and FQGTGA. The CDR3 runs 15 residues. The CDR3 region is CASSSTGGSTDTQYF. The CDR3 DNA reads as TGTGCCAGCAGCTCGACGGGGGGTAGCACAGATACGCAGTATTTT. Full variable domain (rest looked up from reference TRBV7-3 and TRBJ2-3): GAGVSQTPSNKVTEKGKYVELRCDPISGHTALYWYRQSLGQGPEFLIYFQGTGAADDSGLPNDRFFAVRPEGSVSTLKIQRTERGDSAVYLCASSSTGGSTDTQYFGPGTRLTVL.

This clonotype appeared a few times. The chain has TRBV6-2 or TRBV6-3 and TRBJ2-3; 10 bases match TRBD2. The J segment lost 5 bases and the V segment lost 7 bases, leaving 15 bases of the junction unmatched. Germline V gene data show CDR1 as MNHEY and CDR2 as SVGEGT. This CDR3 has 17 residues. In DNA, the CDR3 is TGTGCCAGCATCCTAAGCTTTAGCGGGGGGCCTAGAGATACGCAGTATTTT. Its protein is CASILSFSGGPRDTQYF.

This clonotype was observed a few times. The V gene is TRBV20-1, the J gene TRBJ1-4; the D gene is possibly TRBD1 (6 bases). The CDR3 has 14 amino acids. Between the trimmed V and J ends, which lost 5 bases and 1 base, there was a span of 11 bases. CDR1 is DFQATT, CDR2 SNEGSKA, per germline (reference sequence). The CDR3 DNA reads TGCAGTGCTTCGGGACACCAAACTAATGAAAAACTGTTTTTT. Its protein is CSASGHQTNEKLFF.

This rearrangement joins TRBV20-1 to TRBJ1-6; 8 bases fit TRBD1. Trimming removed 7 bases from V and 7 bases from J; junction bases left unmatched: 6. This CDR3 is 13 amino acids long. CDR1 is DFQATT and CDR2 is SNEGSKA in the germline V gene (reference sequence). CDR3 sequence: CSVRTGLNSPLHF. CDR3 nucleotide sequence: TGCAGTGTCCGGACAGGGTTGAATTCACCCCTCCACTTT.

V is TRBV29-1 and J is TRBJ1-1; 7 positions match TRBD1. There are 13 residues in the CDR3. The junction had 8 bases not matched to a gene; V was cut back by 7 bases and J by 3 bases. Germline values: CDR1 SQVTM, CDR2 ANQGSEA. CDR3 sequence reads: CSATTGRDTEAFF. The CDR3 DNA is TGCAGCGCTACGACAGGGCGGGACACTGAAGCTTTCTTT.

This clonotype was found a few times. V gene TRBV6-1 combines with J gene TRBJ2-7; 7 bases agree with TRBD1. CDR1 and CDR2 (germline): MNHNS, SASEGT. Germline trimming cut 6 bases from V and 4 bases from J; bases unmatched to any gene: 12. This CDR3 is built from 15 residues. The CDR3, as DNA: TGTGCCAGCAGCCTACAGGGGCTTGTTGCTTACGAGCAGTACTTC. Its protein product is CASSLQGLVAYEQYF.